A selection of T cell receptor beta chains follows, all from one sample in a study of Graves' ophthalmopathy and Graves' hyperthyroidism. TCRdb itself ran the multiplex PCR reads through MiXCR, one entry per CDR3 protein. Of hundreds of thousands of distinct CDR3 sequences listed, about 21% were seen once; the top ten hold 2.5% to 3%. The material sequenced was peripheral blood. The receptors stem from a young woman with stable Graves' hyperthyroidism. Both conserved end residues are part of each CDR3. D genes are given only for firm matches. Rows may omit the clone size; those that give it use once, few, many or a size class.

V	size	D	J	CDR3
TRBV7-2	few	-	TRBJ1-1	CASSSPYQSTEAFF
TRBV6-1	-	TRBD2	TRBJ2-5	CASRRRGGPLETQYF
TRBV4-3	many	-	TRBJ2-5	CASSQAFRGRGQETQYF
TRBV12-3/TRBV12-4	-	-	TRBJ1-2	CASSPAGGSYGYTF
TRBV12-3/TRBV12-4	-	-	TRBJ1-1	CASSFARNTEAFF
TRBV6-1	once	TRBD2	TRBJ2-2	CASRLAGAHRDTGELFF
TRBV2	few	-	TRBJ1-6	CASSGSSSGSPLHF
TRBV12-3/TRBV12-4	few	TRBD2	TRBJ2-5	CASGAGGPGETQYF
TRBV5-6	many	-	TRBJ2-7	CASSLDEYEQYF
TRBV4-1	many	-	TRBJ2-5	CASSQDLVTGLGETQYF
TRBV12-3/TRBV12-4	once	-	TRBJ1-1	CASSPKRGMNTEAFF
TRBV12-3/TRBV12-4	-	-	TRBJ1-6	CASSYLRGAGYNSPLHF
TRBV11-1	many	-	TRBJ1-1	CASSLGIKNTEAFF
TRBV19	many	TRBD1	TRBJ1-1	CASRDGQGGTEAFF
TRBV19	many	-	TRBJ2-7	CASRPREGEQYF
TRBV2	many	-	TRBJ1-2	CASSGQGPYGYTF
TRBV4-1	many	-	TRBJ1-3	CASSQRGSSGNTIYF
TRBV10-3	few	-	TRBJ2-5	CAISARTQYF
TRBV20-1	many	-	TRBJ1-2	CSAGTGKDYGYTF
TRBV6-1	-	TRBD1	TRBJ1-1	CASAETGRTEAFF
TRBV6-1	-	TRBD1	TRBJ2-6	CASTRTGVSGANVLTF
TRBV28	many	-	TRBJ2-1	CASRKRWGHEQFF
TRBV24-1	-	-	TRBJ2-7	CATSDAAEQYF
TRBV18	-	TRBD2	TRBJ2-2	CASSPRTRNTGELFF
TRBV12-3/TRBV12-4	many	-	TRBJ1-6	CASSFSFDSPLHF
TRBV6-2/TRBV6-3	-	TRBD2	TRBJ2-7	CASTEPGGRAREQYF
TRBV19	many	-	TRBJ1-5	CASSTQGNQPQHF
TRBV27	few	-	TRBJ1-1	CASSRHLRGMNTEAFF
TRBV7-2	many	-	TRBJ2-7	CASSLAGSENYEQYF
TRBV11-2	many	-	TRBJ2-4	CASSPGTLRGAKNIQYF
TRBV7-2	many	TRBD1	TRBJ1-1	CASSWGTGENTEAFF
TRBV9	few	-	TRBJ2-2	CASSVGAQSGAGELFF